This entry describes one T cell receptor beta chain. As yet, its antigen is unknown. Profiling relied on immunoSEQ multiplex PCR, and the TCRdb table lists in-frame clones only, not all of them. The data contain roughly 120,000 clones, 90% to 95% of them singletons. The data belong to a study of T cell responses to AZD1222 COVID-19 vaccine. Trimming left V 7 bases short and J 2 bases short, with 19 bases between. CDR1 is SGDLS, CDR2 YYNGEE, per germline. This CDR3 spans 16 amino acids. Findings and limits, study-wide: Donors were largely white British and mainly female; clonal diversity was possibly underestimated.

This specimen was peripheral blood, taken on day 0 of AZD1222 vaccination. V is TRBV9 and J is TRBJ2-1; the D is unclear. The TCR comes from an adult in good health. CDR3: CASSYTQTSPYNEQFF. The DNA of the CDR3 is TGTGCCAGCTCCTACACCCAAACGAGCCCCTACAATGAGCAGTTCTTC.